This TCR beta chain comes out of a study of synovial regulatory T cells in juvenile arthritis. Study at large: A few patients were therapy-naive; more than five received methotrexate alone.

Findings and caveats of the study: Inflammation-associated Treg cells in blood had less TCR diversity than the remaining blood Treg cells.

Notes on this clone: The antigen remains undetermined.

Clones were read by immunoSEQ multiplex PCR, and TCRdb kept only the in-frame ones, dropping some. The specimen's table records 8,500 to 10,000 clones. CDR3 length: 18 amino acids. The coding DNA is unavailable. Germline loops: CDR1 MNHNS, CDR2 SASEGT. The sequenced sample was Treg cells from blood. Subset noted: HLA-DR+ inflammation-associated blood Treg cells. The V call is TRBV6-1, the J call TRBJ2-2; TCRdb reports TRBD1, a call that lacks DNA to check it against. This receptor was identified in a donor aged 2-35 years with juvenile idiopathic arthritis. This CDR3 reads CASSEAGPGQAGSGELFF.